Presented here are 9 T cell receptor beta chains from one specimen sequenced in a study of beta chain features in type 1 diabetes. The whole isolated RNA underwent reverse transcription, so sequencing captured expressed TCRB transcripts. Sequenced by immunoSEQ multiplex PCR; TCRdb stores in-frame clones only, minus some. The data show about 290,000 clones, about 8% seen once. Material: central memory CD4+ T cells from blood. Receptor source: a woman between 18 and 30 years old in good health.

The chain has TRBV4-2 and TRBJ1-2; tentative D call: TRBD1 (6 bases). Germline V lookup: CDR1 LGHNA, CDR2 YNFKEQ. This CDR3 contains 14 residues. Trimming took 5 bases from V and 3 from J, leaving 13 bases between them. DNA of the CDR3: TGTGCCAGCAGCTTGCCAGGGGAGGACTATGGCTACACCTTC. Translation gives CASSLPGEDYGYTF.

J is TRBJ1-1 and V is TRBV29-1, with 8 bases fitting TRBD1. V was pared by 5 bases and J by 11 bases, with 13 bases of the junction left unmatched. Germline assignment: CDR1 SQVTM and CDR2 ANQGSEA. The CDR3 is 13 residues long. DNA for the CDR3: TGCAGCGTTTCCCGAGGGGGCGGGACAGGTGCTTTCTTT. Residues: CSVSRGGGTGAFF.

This clone was seen a few times. The chain links TRBV20-1 to TRBJ2-3; weak D call: TRBD2 (6 bases). This CDR3 is 10 amino acids long. Germline CDR1 reads DFQATT; CDR2 reads SNEGSKA (reference sequence). The germline V and J ends were trimmed by 7 bases and 7 bases, with 9 bases remaining between them. CDR3 protein: CSVGRNTQYF. The CDR3 DNA is TGCAGTGTTGGGAGGAATACGCAGTATTTT.

The table lists this clone with a few counts. The rearrangement joins TRBV10-3 to TRBJ1-1; D is unclear. Germline values: CDR1 ENHRY, CDR2 SYGVKD. The CDR3 contains 14 residues. Trimming shortened V by 4 bases and J by 6 bases, and 15 bases separated the two germline ends. The CDR3 protein is CAISGRGGRAEAFF. DNA for the CDR3: TGTGCCATCAGTGGGAGAGGTGGGAGGGCTGAAGCTTTCTTT.

This clone was seen a handful of times. The chain has TRBV27 and TRBJ1-6; possible D gene TRBD1, 5 bases. Trimming shortened V by 7 bases and J by 5 bases, and 18 bases separated the two germline ends. The CDR3 contains 16 residues. CDR1 and CDR2 (germline): MNHEY, SMNVEV (reference sequence). The CDR3 sequence is CASKTSLRGDNSPLHF. The CDR3 DNA follows: TGTGCCAGCAAAACTTCTCTTCGGGGGGATAATTCACCCCTCCACTTT.

V gene TRBV5-1 combines with J gene TRBJ2-5; 10 bases fit TRBD1. After removal of 4 bases from V and 5 bases from J, the junction contained 5 bases not matched to a gene. The CDR3 loop spans 14 amino acids. The V gene's germline CDR1 is SGHRS and CDR2 YFSETQ. CDR3 sequence (DNA): TGCGCCAGCAGCCCGGGGACAGGGGACGAGACCCAGTACTTC. It codes for CASSPGTGDETQYF.

This clone turned up a few times. At the DNA level, this CDR3 is encoded by other sequences in the same sample as well. The chain employs TRBV29-1 and TRBJ1-1; D call uncertain. CDR1 is SQVTM, CDR2 ANQGSEA, per germline. The CDR3 consists of 11 residues. Trimming pared 6 bases from V and 2 bases from J, leaving 7 bases between. DNA for the CDR3: TGCAGCGTCGACGGTAACACTGAAGCTTTCTTT. It encodes CSVDGNTEAFF.

This clone has ten or more counts. This sequence joins TRBV15 and TRBJ1-2; 7 nucleotides agree with TRBD1. This CDR3 comprises 15 residues. Losses at the gene ends were 5 bases for V and 4 bases for J; bases not matched to a gene: 10. From germline, CDR1 is LNHNV and CDR2 YYDKDF (reference sequence). Here the CDR3 reads CATSGRQGGLYGYTF. Written as DNA, the CDR3 is TGTGCCACCAGCGGGAGACAGGGAGGGCTCTATGGCTACACCTTC.

This clone was recorded a few times. The rearrangement uses TRBV20-1 and TRBJ2-1; no firm D call. Looked up from germline, CDR1 is DFQATT and CDR2 is SNEGSKA (reference sequence). Trimming pared 2 bases from V and 9 bases from J, leaving 8 bases between. This CDR3 has 11 residues. The CDR3 reads CSARRDFEQFF. Written as DNA, the CDR3 is TGCAGTGCTAGACGAGATTTTGAGCAGTTCTTC.